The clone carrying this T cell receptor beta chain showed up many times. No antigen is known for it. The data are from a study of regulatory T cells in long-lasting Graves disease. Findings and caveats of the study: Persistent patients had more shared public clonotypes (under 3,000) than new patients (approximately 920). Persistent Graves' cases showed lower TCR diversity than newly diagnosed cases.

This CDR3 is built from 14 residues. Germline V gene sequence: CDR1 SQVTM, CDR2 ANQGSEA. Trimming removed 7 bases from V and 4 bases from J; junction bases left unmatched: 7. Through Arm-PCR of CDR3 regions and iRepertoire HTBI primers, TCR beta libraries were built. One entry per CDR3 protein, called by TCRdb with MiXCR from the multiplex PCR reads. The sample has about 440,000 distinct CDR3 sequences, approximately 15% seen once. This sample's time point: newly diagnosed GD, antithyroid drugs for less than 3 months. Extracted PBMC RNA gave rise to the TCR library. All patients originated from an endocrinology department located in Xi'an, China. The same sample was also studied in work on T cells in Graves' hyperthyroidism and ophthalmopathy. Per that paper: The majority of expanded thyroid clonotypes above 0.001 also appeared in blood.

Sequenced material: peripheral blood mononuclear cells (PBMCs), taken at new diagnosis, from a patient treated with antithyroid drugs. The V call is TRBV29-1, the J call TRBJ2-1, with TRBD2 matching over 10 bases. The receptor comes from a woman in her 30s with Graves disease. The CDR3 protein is CSATGLANYNEQFF. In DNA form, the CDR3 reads TGCAGCGCAACGGGACTAGCGAATTACAATGAGCAGTTCTTC.